A single sample is the source of the 18 T cell receptor gamma chains below, sequenced in a study of γδ T cells in repeated Plasmodium falciparum infection. TCRdb re-processed the multiplex PCR reads via CATT. The repertoire has approximately 26,000 gamma-chain clones, approximately 2.9% of them found once; the top ten carry approximately 30%. Vgamma9/Vdelta2+ and Vdelta2-negative gammadelta T cells were flow-sorted from PBMC for bulk sequencing. The sequencing sample was made of gamma-delta T cells from blood. Source of these receptors: a pool of human donors (malaria-infected and uninfected, not separated).

A note on this clone: The protein that TCRdb holds for this DNA derives from a much larger clone and differs from the translated DNA at residue 10, which likely indicates a read error; the protein shown here is translated from the DNA. The J gene is TRGJP1, the V gene TRGV4. As TCRdb names no J gene, one was assigned here on the basis of a DNA match to germline. The CDR3 consists of 15 residues. From germline, CDR1 is EGSTGY and CDR2 YDSYTSSV. The CDR3 is CATWGIYTTSWFKIF. CDR3 DNA: TGTGCCACCTGGGGAATCTATACCACTAGTTGGTTCAAGATATTT.

This clone came up many times. TCRdb's protein, taken from a much larger clone, differs from this DNA's translation at residue 8, likely owing to a read error; the protein displayed comes from the DNA. The sample has other DNA sequences that encode this CDR3 too. The chain employs TRGV8 and TRGJ1 or TRGJ2. Germline V CDR1 and CDR2: VENAVY, YDSYNSRV. V shed 0 bases and J 10 bases; nucleotides not matched to a gene: 6. The CDR3 has 12 residues. CDR3 residues: CATWDRPRKKLF. The CDR3 DNA is TGTGCCACCTGGGATAGGCCGCGGAAGAAACTCTTT.

Ten or more counts support this clone. The database protein in TCRdb disagrees with the DNA translation at residue 9; the sequence shown here was translated from the DNA. The gene calls are TRGV5 and TRGJ1 or TRGJ2. TCRdb supplies no J gene; here it was assigned by aligning the nucleotide sequence to germline. The germline V gene has CDR1 VINAFY and CDR2 YDVSNSKD. CDR3 length: 14 residues. The V segment lost 3 bases and the J segment 6 bases; nucleotides outside the gene matches: 11. The CDR3 nucleotides are TGTGCCACCTGGGACCGTCGGTGTTGTTATAAGAAACTCTTT. It is translated as CATWDRRCCYKKLF.

At least ten counts were recorded for this clone. This likely came from a read error, as a far larger clone is one base away. This rearrangement joins TRGV4 to TRGJ1 or TRGJ2. The germline gives CDR1 EGSTGY, CDR2 YDSYTSSV. The CDR3 covers 11 residues. The CDR3 DNA reads TGTGCCACCTGGGATGGGTATAAGAAGCTCTTT. Amino acids: CATWDGYKKLF.

In its sample, this clone was seen a few times. TCRdb's listed protein matches a much larger clone and diverges from this DNA's translation at residue 7, likely through a read error; the protein shown comes from the DNA. The chain links TRGV3 to TRGJ1 or TRGJ2. The J gene comes from matching the DNA to germline here; TCRdb lacks it. Per germline, CDR1 VTNTFY and CDR2 YDVSTARD (reference sequence). This CDR3 has 14 residues. V trimming: 1 base; J trimming: 6 bases; junction bases outside the gene matches: 9. Written as DNA, the CDR3 is TGTGCCACCTGGGACAGCTCGGCTTGTTATAAGAAACTCTTT. Translated, it gives CATWDSSACYKKLF.

As concerns this clone: A far larger clone is one nucleotide away, so this likely arose from a read error. Other nucleotide sequences from this sample produce the same CDR3. The genes are TRGV9 and TRGJP2. Assignment of the J gene here rests on matching the DNA to germline, because TCRdb gives none. Germline loops: CDR1 GITISATS, CDR2 ISYDGTV (reference sequence). CDR3 size: 14 residues. CDR3 sequence: CALWEYSSDWIKTF. The CDR3 DNA reads TGTGCCTTGTGGGAGTATAGTAGTGACTGGATCAAGACGTTT.

There are many counts of this clone. This DNA's translation and the protein TCRdb lists, from a much larger clone, do not match at residue 4, likely due to a read error; the protein shown is translated from the DNA. The chain carries TRGV9 and TRGJ1 or TRGJ2. This CDR3 is 13 amino acids long. CDR1 is GITISATS and CDR2 is ISYDGTV in the germline V gene (reference sequence). CDR3 sequence reads: CALREPYYYKKLF. CDR3 sequence (DNA): TGTGCCTTGCGGGAGCCCTATTATTATAAGAAACTCTTT.

This clone was seen at least ten times. A read error is possible here, since a much larger clone lies one base away. This sequence joins TRGV3 and TRGJ1 or TRGJ2. Here the J gene was assigned by germline matching of the DNA, as TCRdb has none. Germline V gene lookup returns CDR1 VTNTFY and CDR2 YDVSTARD (reference sequence). CDR3 length equals 12 residues. Trimming at V came to 5 bases and at J to 12 bases, leaving 13 bases not matched to a gene. CDR3 bases: TGTGCCACCTGGGCCGTCGTGGGTAGGAAACTCTTT. The encoded protein is CATWAVVGRKLF.

This clone showed up just a few times. A far more abundant clone sits one base away, making this likely a read error. Within the sample, other DNA sequences also encode this same CDR3. J gene calling gave no result, while the V gene is TRGV9. Germline V CDR1 and CDR2: GITISATS, ISYDGTV (reference sequence). The length of the CDR3 is 18 residues. CDR3 amino acids: CALWEVLRRELGKKIKVF. Here the CDR3 DNA reads TGTGCCTTGTGGGAGGTGCTACGGCGAGAGTTGGGCAAAAAAATCAAGGTGTTT.

As concerns this clone: TCRdb attributes to this sequence the protein of a much larger clone, which differs from the DNA translation at residue 7; a read error is likely, and the protein displayed is translated from the DNA. The chain links TRGV9 to TRGJP. Matching the DNA to germline supplied the J gene, which TCRdb does not give. The CDR3 is made up of 15 amino acids. V lost 0 bases to trimming and J lost 13 bases; unmatched junction nucleotides: 6. The germline gives CDR1 GITISATS, CDR2 ISYDGTV (reference sequence). CDR3 bases: TGTGCCTTGTGGGAGGTGGCCTCCGGCAAAAAAATCAAGGTATTT. It yields the protein CALWEVASGKKIKVF.

This clone occurred many times. A far more abundant clone sits one base away, making this likely a read error. The sample holds other DNA sequences that translate to the same CDR3. This rearrangement joins TRGV9 to TRGJP2. TCRdb leaves out the J gene; it was filled in here by matching the DNA to germline. CDR3 length equals 15 residues. Germline CDR1 GITISATS, CDR2 ISYDGTV (reference sequence). V trimming: 4 bases; J trimming: 3 bases; junction bases outside the gene matches: 8. The CDR3 DNA sequence: TGTGCCTTGTGGGAACCGGTCGGTAGTGATTGGATCAAGACGTTT. This codes for CALWEPVGSDWIKTF.

Note on this clone: It differs at one base from a far larger clone, so likely a read error. The sample holds other DNA sequences that translate to the same CDR3. J is TRGJ1 or TRGJ2 and V is TRGV9. In the absence of a J gene in TCRdb, the DNA was matched to germline to assign it here. The CDR3 is 14 amino acids. Germline V gives CDR1 GITISATS, CDR2 ISYDGTV (reference sequence). Germline trimming cut 5 bases from V and 4 bases from J; bases unmatched to any gene: 11. CDR3: CALWGPRDYYKKLF. The CDR3 bases are TGTGCCTTGTGGGGTCCGCGGGACTATTATAAGAAACTCTTT.

With regard to this clone: A far bigger clonotype differs at one base, so this is likely a read error. The same CDR3 arises from other DNA sequences in this sample as well. The J gene is TRGJ1 or TRGJ2, the V gene TRGV4. Assignment of the J gene here rests on matching the DNA to germline, because TCRdb gives none. Germline V CDR1 and CDR2: EGSTGY, YDSYTSSV. CDR3 length equals 13 residues. CDR3 in DNA: TGCGCCACCTGGGATGATCTTTATTATAAGAAACTCTTT. It encodes CATWDDLYYKKLF.

Note on this clone: One base separates it from a far larger clone, so it is likely a read error. The same CDR3 also results from other DNA sequences found in this sample. The chain employs TRGV9 and TRGJP. As TCRdb names no J gene, one was assigned here on the basis of a DNA match to germline. The CDR3 is made up of 18 amino acids. The germline V gene has CDR1 GITISATS and CDR2 ISYDGTV (reference sequence). Germline trimming cut 1 base from V and 4 bases from J; bases unmatched to any gene: 7. The chain's CDR3 is CALWEVHPQELGKKIKVF. The CDR3 DNA reads TGTGCCTTGTGGGAGGTTCATCCACAAGAGTTGGGCAAAAAAATCAAGGTATTT.

This clone was recorded a few times. TCRdb's listed protein matches a much larger clone and diverges from this DNA's translation at residue 10, likely through a read error; the protein shown comes from the DNA. The gene calls are TRGV4 and TRGJ1 or TRGJ2. Because TCRdb records no J gene, it was assigned here through a match of the DNA to germline. Trimming at V came to 2 bases and at J to 12 bases, leaving 16 bases not matched to a gene. This CDR3 contains 14 residues. CDR1 is EGSTGY, CDR2 YDSYTSSV, per germline. CDR3 sequence reads: CATWDVEVGKRKLF. CDR3 nucleotide sequence: TGTGCCACCTGGGATGTGGAAGTCGGAAAGCGGAAACTCTTT.

This clone was detected ten times or more. The protein TCRdb gives is from a much larger clone and does not agree with this DNA's translation at residue 6, likely a read error; the protein shown here comes from the DNA. The V gene call is TRGV9, and the J gene call is absent. The germline gives CDR1 GITISATS, CDR2 ISYDGTV (reference sequence). The CDR3 contains 12 residues. CDR3 DNA: TGTGCCTTGTGGGAGGCGCAGGGTGATAAGCTCTTT. Its protein is CALWEAQGDKLF.

This clone was observed many times. The protein held in TCRdb is that of a much larger clone and does not match this DNA's translation at residue 3, likely because of a read error; the protein shown is translated from the DNA. The chain links TRGV8 to TRGJ1 or TRGJ2. The J gene, left out of TCRdb, was set here by checking the DNA against germline. The CDR3 sequence is 13 residues long. Per the germline V gene, CDR1 is VENAVY and CDR2 is YDSYNSRV. The CDR3 region has the DNA TGTGCCCCCTGGGATTTCTCTTATTATAAGAAACTCTTT. It translates to CAPWDFSYYKKLF.

This clone has only a few counts. The protein that TCRdb holds for this DNA derives from a much larger clone and differs from the translated DNA at residue 5, which likely indicates a read error; the protein shown here is translated from the DNA. V usage is TRGV9 and J usage is TRGJ1 or TRGJ2. Matching the DNA to germline supplied the J gene, which TCRdb does not give. Per the germline V gene, CDR1 is GITISATS and CDR2 is ISYDGTV (reference sequence). CDR3 length equals 14 residues. DNA for the CDR3: TGTGCCTTGTGGGGGGTGCATTTGGGGGCTAAGAAACTCTTT. It is translated as CALWGVHLGAKKLF.